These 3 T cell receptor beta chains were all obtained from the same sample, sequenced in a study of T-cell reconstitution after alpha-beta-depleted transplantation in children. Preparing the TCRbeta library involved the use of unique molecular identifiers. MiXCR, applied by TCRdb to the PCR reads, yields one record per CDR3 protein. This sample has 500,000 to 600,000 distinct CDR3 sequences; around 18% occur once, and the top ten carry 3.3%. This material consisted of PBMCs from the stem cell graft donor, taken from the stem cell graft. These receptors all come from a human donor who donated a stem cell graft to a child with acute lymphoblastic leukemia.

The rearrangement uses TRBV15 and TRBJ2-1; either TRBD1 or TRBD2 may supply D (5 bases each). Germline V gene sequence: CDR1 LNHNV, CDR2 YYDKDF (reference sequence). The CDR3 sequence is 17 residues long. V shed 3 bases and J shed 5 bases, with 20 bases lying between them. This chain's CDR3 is CATSSSLTWGTDNEQFF. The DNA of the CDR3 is TGTGCCACCAGCAGCAGCTTGACTTGGGGGACGGACAATGAGCAGTTCTTC.

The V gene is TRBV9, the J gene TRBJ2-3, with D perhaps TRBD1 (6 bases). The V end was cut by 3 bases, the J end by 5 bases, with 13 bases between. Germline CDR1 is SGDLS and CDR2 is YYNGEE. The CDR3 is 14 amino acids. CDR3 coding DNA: TGTGCCAGCAGCGGTTTCCAGGGGAGAGATACGCAGTATTTT. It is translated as CASSGFQGRDTQYF.

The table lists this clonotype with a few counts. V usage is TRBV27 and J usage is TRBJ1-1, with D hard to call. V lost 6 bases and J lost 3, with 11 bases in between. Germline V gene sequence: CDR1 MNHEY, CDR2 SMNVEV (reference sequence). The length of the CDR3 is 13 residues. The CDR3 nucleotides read TGTGCCAGCAGCTCAGATGAGCACACTGAAGCTTTCTTT. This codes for CASSSDEHTEAFF.